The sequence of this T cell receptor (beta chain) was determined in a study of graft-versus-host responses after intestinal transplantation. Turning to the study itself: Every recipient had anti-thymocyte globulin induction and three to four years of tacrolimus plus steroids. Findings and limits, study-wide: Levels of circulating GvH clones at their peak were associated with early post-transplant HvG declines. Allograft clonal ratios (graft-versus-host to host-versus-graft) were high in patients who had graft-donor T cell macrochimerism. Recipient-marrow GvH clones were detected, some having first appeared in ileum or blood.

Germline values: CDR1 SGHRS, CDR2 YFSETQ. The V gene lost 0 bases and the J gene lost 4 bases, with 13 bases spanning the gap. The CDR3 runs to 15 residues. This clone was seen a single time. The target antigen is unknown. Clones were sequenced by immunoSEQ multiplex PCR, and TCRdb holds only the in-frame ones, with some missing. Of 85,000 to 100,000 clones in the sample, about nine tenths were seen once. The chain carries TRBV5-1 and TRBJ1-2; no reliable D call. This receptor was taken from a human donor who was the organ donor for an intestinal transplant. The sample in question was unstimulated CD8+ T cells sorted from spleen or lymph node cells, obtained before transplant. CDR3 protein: CASSLAGGSSYGYTF. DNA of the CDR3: TGCGCCAGCAGCTTGGCCGGCGGATCGTCCTATGGCTACACCTTC.